A selection of T cell receptor beta chains follows, all from one sample in a study of cytomegalovirus exposure and HLA in healthy donors. The assay was immunoSEQ multiplex PCR, and TCRdb's table has in-frame clones only and misses some. The sample includes around 120,000 clones, approximately 76% of them seen just once. Sample: PBMCs. These receptors were taken from a man aged 45-60 years in good health and CMV-seropositive. Both conserved end residues are part of each CDR3. Fields, in order: J gene, clone size, D gene, V gene, CDR3 protein, CDR3 DNA. A D gene is named only where the DNA matches it firmly. A clone size is listed for some rows: how often the clone was seen (once, few, many), or a class if it is expanded.

j_call: TRBJ1-2; clone_size: -; d_call: TRBD1; v_call: TRBV28; cdr3_aa: CASSRQGDGYTF; cdr3_nt: TGTGCCAGCAGCAGACAGGGAGACGGCTACACCTTC
j_call: TRBJ1-2; clone_size: -; d_call: TRBD1; v_call: TRBV19; cdr3_aa: CASSIAGQARNYGYTF; cdr3_nt: TGTGCCAGTAGTATAGCGGGACAGGCTCGCAACTATGGCTACACCTTC
j_call: TRBJ2-1; clone_size: -; d_call: TRBD2; v_call: TRBV6-5; cdr3_aa: CASSSSPGLDLDEQFF; cdr3_nt: TGTGCCAGCAGTTCTTCACCGGGACTAGACCTAGATGAGCAGTTCTTC
j_call: TRBJ2-2; clone_size: -; d_call: -; v_call: TRBV4-1; cdr3_aa: CASSLRSGTQNTGELFF; cdr3_nt: TGCGCCAGCAGCCTAAGGTCCGGGACTCAGAACACCGGGGAGCTGTTTTTT
j_call: TRBJ2-1; clone_size: -; d_call: TRBD1; v_call: TRBV11-3; cdr3_aa: CASSLARDRIGDEQFF; cdr3_nt: TGTGCCAGCAGCTTAGCCCGGGACAGGATAGGCGATGAGCAGTTCTTC
j_call: TRBJ1-4; clone_size: -; d_call: TRBD1; v_call: TRBV28; cdr3_aa: CASSLKGQAGEKLFF; cdr3_nt: TGTGCCAGCAGTTTAAAGGGACAGGCCGGTGAAAAACTGTTTTTT
j_call: TRBJ2-2; clone_size: -; d_call: TRBD2; v_call: TRBV28; cdr3_aa: CASSARLAGEAGELFF; cdr3_nt: TGTGCCAGCAGTGCCAGACTAGCGGGCGAGGCCGGGGAGCTGTTTTTT
j_call: TRBJ2-7; clone_size: few; d_call: TRBD2; v_call: TRBV19; cdr3_aa: CASSIGAGVIYEQYF; cdr3_nt: TGTGCCAGTAGTATTGGAGCGGGAGTTATCTACGAGCAGTACTTC
j_call: TRBJ2-2; clone_size: few; d_call: TRBD1; v_call: TRBV7-9; cdr3_aa: CASTPGQVTGELFF; cdr3_nt: TGTGCCAGTACCCCGGGACAGGTAACCGGGGAGCTGTTTTTT
j_call: TRBJ2-3; clone_size: -; d_call: -; v_call: TRBV28; cdr3_aa: CASSYPTASQYF; cdr3_nt: TGTGCCAGCAGCTATCCCACCGCAAGCCAGTATTTT
j_call: TRBJ2-2; clone_size: -; d_call: -; v_call: TRBV28; cdr3_aa: CASSLGPIGELFF; cdr3_nt: TGTGCCAGCAGTTTAGGCCCGATCGGGGAGCTGTTTTTT
j_call: TRBJ1-1; clone_size: few; d_call: -; v_call: TRBV2; cdr3_aa: CASSETQGMNTEAFF; cdr3_nt: TGTGCCAGCAGTGAAACACAGGGAATGAACACTGAAGCTTTCTTT
j_call: TRBJ1-2; clone_size: -; d_call: -; v_call: TRBV6-1; cdr3_aa: CASGGMSNYGYTF; cdr3_nt: TGTGCCAGTGGAGGGATGTCTAACTATGGCTACACCTTC
j_call: TRBJ1-5; clone_size: -; d_call: TRBD1; v_call: TRBV19; cdr3_aa: CASRIGQGRGQPQHF; cdr3_nt: TGTGCCAGCCGGATCGGACAGGGAAGGGGTCAGCCCCAGCATTTT
j_call: TRBJ2-1; clone_size: -; d_call: TRBD2; v_call: TRBV2; cdr3_aa: CASSESIPSGIYNEQFF; cdr3_nt: TGTGCCAGCAGTGAAAGTATACCTAGCGGGATCTACAATGAGCAGTTCTTC
j_call: TRBJ2-2; clone_size: -; d_call: -; v_call: TRBV21-1; cdr3_aa: CASSRDPEAQQGGELFF; cdr3_nt: TGTGCCAGCTCGCGGGATCCCGAGGCCCAACAAGGCGGGGAGCTGTTTTTT
j_call: TRBJ2-7; clone_size: -; d_call: -; v_call: TRBV4-3; cdr3_aa: CASSQGQVSYEQYF; cdr3_nt: TGCGCCAGCAGCCAAGGACAGGTATCCTACGAGCAGTACTTC